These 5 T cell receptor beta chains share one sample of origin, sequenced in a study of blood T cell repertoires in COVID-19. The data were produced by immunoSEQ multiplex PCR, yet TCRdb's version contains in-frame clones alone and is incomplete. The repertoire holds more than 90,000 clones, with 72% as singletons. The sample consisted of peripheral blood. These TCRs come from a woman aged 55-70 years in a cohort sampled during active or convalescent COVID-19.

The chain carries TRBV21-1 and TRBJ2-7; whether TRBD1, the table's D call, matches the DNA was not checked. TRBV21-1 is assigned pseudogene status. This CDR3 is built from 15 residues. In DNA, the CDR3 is TGTGCCGGCCGACCGTCGGACAGGGAGTCCTACGAGCAGTACTTC. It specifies CAGRPSDRESYEQYF.

The CDR3 region has the DNA TGCAGCGCAGGGATGGGGGCGCTTGGCTATGGCTACACCTTC. Translated: CSAGMGALGYGYTF. The chain has TRBV29-1 and TRBJ1-2; maybe TRBD1 (6 bases). Germline V gene lookup returns CDR1 SQVTM and CDR2 ANQGSEA. V was shortened by 7 bases and J by 4 bases, with 19 bases between the two germline ends. The CDR3 runs 14 residues.

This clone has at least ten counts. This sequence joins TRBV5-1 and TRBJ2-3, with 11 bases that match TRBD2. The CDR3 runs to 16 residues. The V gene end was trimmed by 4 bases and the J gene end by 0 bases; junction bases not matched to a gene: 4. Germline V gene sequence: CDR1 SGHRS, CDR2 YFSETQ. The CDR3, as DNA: TGCGCCAGCAGCAGTAGCGGGGGGGCCAGCACAGATACGCAGTATTTT. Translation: CASSSSGGASTDTQYF.

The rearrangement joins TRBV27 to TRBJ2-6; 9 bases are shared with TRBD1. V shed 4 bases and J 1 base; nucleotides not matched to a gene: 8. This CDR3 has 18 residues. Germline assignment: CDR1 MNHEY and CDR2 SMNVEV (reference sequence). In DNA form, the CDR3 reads TGTGCCAGCAGTTCCCCGGGACAGGGTTGGTCTGGGGCCAACGTCCTGACTTTC. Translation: CASSSPGQGWSGANVLTF.

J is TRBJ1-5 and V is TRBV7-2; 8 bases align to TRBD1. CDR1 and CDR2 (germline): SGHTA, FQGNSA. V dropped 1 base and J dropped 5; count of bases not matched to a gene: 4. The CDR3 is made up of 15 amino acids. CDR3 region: CASSLVGQGHQPQHF. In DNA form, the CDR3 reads TGTGCCAGCAGCTTAGTCGGACAGGGCCATCAGCCCCAGCATTTT.